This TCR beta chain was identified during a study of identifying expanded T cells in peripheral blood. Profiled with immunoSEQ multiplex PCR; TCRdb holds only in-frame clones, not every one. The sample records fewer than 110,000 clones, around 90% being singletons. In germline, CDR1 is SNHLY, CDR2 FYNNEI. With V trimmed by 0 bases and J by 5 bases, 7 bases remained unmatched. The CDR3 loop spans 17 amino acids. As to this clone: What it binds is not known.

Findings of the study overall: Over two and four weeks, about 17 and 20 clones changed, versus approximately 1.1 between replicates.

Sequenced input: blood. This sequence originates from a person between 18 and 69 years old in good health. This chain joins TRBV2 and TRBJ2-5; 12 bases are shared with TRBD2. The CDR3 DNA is TGTGCCAGCAGTGAAGCGGGCCTAGCGGGGGGGCCCGAGACCCAGTACTTC. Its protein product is CASSEAGLAGGPETQYF.